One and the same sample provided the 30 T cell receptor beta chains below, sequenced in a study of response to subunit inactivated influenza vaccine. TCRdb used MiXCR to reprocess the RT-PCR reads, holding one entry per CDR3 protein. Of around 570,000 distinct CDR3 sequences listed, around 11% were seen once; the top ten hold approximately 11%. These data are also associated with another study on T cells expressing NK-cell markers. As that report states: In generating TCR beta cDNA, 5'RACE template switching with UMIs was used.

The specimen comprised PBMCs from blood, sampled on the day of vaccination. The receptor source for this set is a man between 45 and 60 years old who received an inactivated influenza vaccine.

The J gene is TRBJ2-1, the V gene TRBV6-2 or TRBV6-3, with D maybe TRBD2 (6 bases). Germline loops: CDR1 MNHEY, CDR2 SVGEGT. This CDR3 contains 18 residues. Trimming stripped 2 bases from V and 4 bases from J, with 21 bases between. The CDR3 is CASSYPPLAIEVYNEQFF. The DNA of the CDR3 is TGTGCCAGCAGTTACCCTCCTCTAGCGATTGAGGTATACAATGAGCAGTTCTTC.

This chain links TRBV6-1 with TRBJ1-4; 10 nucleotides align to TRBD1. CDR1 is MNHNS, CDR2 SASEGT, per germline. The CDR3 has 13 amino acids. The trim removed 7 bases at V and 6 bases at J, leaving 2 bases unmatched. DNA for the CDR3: TGTGCCAGCAAAGGACAGGGGGATGAAAAACTGTTTTTT. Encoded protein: CASKGQGDEKLFF.

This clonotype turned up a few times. For the CDR3, the DNA is TGTTCAAGTGCGGGGGGCGGGAATCAGCCCCAGCATTTT. Translation gives CSSAGGGNQPQHF. The rearrangement joins TRBV24-1 to TRBJ1-5; tentative D call: TRBD1 (6 bases). The length of the CDR3 is 13 residues. The V gene's germline CDR1 is KGHDR and CDR2 SFDVKD.

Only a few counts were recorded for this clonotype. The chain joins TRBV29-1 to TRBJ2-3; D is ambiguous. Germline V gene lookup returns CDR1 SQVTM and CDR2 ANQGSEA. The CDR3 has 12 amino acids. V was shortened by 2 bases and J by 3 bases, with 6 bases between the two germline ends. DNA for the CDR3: TGCAGCGTTGAATTATGGACAGATACGCAGTATTTT. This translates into CSVELWTDTQYF.

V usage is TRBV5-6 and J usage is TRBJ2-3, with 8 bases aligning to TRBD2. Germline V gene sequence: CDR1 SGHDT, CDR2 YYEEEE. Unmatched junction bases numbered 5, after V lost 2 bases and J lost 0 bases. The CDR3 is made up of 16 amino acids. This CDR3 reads CASSFGTRRSTDTQYF. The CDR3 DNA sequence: TGTGCCAGCAGCTTTGGGACTAGACGTAGCACAGATACGCAGTATTTT. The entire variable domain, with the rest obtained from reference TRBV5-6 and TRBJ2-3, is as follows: DAGVTQSPTHLIKTRGQQVTLRCSPKSGHDTVSWYQQALGQGPQFIFQYYEEEERQRGNFPDRFSGHQFPNYSSELNVNALLLGDSALYLCASSFGTRRSTDTQYFGPGTRLTVL.

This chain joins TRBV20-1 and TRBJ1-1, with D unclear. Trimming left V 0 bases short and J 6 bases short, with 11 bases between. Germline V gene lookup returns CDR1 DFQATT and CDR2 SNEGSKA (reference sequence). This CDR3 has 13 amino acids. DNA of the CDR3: TGCAGTGCTAGAGATCGAAGGCGGGCTGAAGCTTTCTTT. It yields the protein CSARDRRRAEAFF.

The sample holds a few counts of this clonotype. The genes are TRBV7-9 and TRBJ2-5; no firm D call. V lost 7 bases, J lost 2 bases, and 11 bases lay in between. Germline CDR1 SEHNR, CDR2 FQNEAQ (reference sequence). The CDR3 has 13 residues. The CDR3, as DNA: TGTGCCAGCAATCGGCCCGCACAAGAGACCCAGTACTTC. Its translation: CASNRPAQETQYF.

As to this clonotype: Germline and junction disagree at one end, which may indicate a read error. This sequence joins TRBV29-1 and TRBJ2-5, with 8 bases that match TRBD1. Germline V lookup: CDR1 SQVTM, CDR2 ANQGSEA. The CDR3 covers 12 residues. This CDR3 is CIVVRGQETQYF. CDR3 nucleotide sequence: TGCATCGTTGTCAGGGGGCAGGAGACCCAGTACTTC.

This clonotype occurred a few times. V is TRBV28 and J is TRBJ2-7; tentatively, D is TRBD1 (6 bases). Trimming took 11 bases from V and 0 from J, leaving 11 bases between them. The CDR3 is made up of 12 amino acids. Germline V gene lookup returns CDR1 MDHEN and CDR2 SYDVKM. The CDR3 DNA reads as TGTGCCGGTTCAGGGGCCTCCTACGAGCAGTACTTC. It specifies CAGSGASYEQYF.

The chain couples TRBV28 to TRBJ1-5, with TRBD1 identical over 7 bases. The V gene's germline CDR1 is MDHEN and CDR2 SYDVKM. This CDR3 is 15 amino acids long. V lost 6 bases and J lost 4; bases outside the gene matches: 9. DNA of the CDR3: TGTGCCAGCAGCAAGAGACAGGGCCCTAATCAGCCCCAGCATTTT. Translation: CASSKRQGPNQPQHF.

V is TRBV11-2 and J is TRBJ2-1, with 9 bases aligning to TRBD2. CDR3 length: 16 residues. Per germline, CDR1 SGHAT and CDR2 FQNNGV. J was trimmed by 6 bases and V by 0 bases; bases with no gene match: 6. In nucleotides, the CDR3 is TGTGCCAGCAGCTTAGATCGGCCTAGCGGGACCAATGAGCAGTTCTTC. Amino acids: CASSLDRPSGTNEQFF.

CDR3 sequence: CATLGAVPTKFANTGELFF. CDR3 nucleotides: TGTGCCACCCTGGGGGCAGTCCCAACCAAGTTCGCGAACACCGGGGAGCTGTTTTTT. This chain connects TRBV2 to TRBJ2-2, with D tentatively TRBD1 (6 bases). This CDR3 is built from 19 residues. Trimming left V 10 bases short and J 0 bases short, with 27 bases between. The germline gives CDR1 SNHLY, CDR2 FYNNEI.

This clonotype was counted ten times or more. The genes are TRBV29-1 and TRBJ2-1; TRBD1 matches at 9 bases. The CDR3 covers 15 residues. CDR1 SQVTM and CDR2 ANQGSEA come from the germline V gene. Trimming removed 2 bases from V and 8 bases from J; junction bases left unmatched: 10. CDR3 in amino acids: CSVERIGTGFDEQFF. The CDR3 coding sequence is TGCAGCGTTGAAAGAATCGGGACAGGGTTCGATGAGCAGTTCTTC.

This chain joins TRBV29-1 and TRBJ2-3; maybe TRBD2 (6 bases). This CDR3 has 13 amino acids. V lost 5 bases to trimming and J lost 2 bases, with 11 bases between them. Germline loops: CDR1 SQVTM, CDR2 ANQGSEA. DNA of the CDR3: TGCAGCGTTCGCGGGACCATCACAGATACGCAGTATTTT. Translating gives CSVRGTITDTQYF.

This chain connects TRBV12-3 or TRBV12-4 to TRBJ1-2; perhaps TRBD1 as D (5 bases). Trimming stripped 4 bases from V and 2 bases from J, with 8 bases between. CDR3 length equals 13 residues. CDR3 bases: TGTGCCAGCAGTTCGGCAGGGAACTATGGCTACACCTTC. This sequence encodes CASSSAGNYGYTF.

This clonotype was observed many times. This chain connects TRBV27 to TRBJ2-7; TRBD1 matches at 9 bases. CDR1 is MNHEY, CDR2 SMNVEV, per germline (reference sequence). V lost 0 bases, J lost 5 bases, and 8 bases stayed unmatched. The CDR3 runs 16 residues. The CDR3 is CASSLSSWTGVDEQYF. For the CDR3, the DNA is TGTGCCAGCAGTTTATCGTCGTGGACAGGGGTTGACGAGCAGTACTTC.

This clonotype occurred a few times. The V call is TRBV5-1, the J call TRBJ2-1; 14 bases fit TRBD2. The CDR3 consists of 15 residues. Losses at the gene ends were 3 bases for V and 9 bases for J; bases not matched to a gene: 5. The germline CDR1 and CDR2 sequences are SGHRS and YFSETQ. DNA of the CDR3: TGCGCCAGCAGCTCGACTAGCGGGGGGGCCTTTGAGCAGTTCTTC. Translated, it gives CASSSTSGGAFEQFF. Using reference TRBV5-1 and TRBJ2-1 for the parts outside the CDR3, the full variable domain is KAGVTQTPRYLIKTRGQQVTLSCSPISGHRSVSWYQQTPGQGLQFLFEYFSETQRNKGNFPGRFSGRQFSNSRSEMNVSTLELGDSALYLCASSSTSGGAFEQFFGPGTRLTVL.

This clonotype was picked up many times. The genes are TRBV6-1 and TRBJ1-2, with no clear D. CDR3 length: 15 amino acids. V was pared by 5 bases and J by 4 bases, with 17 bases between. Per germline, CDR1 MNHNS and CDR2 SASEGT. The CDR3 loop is CASSKPPGRFYGYTF. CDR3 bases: TGTGCCAGCAGTAAACCCCCGGGTCGATTCTATGGCTACACCTTC.

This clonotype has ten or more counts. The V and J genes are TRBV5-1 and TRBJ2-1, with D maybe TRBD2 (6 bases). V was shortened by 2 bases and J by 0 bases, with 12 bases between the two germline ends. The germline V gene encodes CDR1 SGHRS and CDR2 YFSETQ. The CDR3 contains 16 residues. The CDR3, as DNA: TGCGCCAGCAGCTTAGAGCGGGTAGGCTCCTACAATGAGCAGTTCTTC. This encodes CASSLERVGSYNEQFF.

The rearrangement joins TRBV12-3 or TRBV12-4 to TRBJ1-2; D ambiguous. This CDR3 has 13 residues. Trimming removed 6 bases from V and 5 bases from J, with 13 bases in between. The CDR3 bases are TGTGCCAGCAGCCAGTCACCGGCGTATGGCTACACCTTC. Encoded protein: CASSQSPAYGYTF.

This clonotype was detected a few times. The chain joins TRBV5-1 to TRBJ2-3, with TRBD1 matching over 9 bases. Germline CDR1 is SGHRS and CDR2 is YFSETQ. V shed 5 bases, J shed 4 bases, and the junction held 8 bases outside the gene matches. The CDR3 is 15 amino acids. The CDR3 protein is CASRLRTGVADTQYF. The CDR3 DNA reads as TGCGCCAGCAGACTTCGGACAGGGGTGGCAGATACGCAGTATTTT.

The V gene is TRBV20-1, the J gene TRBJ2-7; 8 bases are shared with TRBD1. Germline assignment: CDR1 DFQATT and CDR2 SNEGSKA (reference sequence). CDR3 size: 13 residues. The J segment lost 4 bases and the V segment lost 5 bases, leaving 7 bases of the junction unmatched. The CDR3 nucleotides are TGCAGTGCTGAGGACAGGGTTAAATACGAGCAGTACTTC. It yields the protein CSAEDRVKYEQYF.

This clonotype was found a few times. For the CDR3, the DNA is TGCGCCAGCAGCTTGACAGGGGGCCAAGAGACCCAGTACTTC. It is translated as CASSLTGGQETQYF. The chain uses TRBV5-1 and TRBJ2-5, with 8 bases that match TRBD1. Per germline, CDR1 SGHRS and CDR2 YFSETQ. The CDR3 loop spans 14 amino acids. The trim removed 1 base at V and 1 base at J, leaving 0 bases unmatched. Supplemented by reference TRBV5-1 and TRBJ2-5, the full variable domain reads KAGVTQTPRYLIKTRGQQVTLSCSPISGHRSVSWYQQTPGQGLQFLFEYFSETQRNKGNFPGRFSGRQFSNSRSEMNVSTLELGDSALYLCASSLTGGQETQYFGPGTRLLVL.

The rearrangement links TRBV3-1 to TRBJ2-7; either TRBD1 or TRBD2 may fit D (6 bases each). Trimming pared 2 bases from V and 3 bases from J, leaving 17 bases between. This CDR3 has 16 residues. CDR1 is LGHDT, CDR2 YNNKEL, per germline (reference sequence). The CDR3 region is CASSQPSVGGLYEQYF. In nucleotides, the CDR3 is TGTGCCAGCAGCCAACCCTCCGTGGGGGGCCTCTACGAGCAGTACTTC.

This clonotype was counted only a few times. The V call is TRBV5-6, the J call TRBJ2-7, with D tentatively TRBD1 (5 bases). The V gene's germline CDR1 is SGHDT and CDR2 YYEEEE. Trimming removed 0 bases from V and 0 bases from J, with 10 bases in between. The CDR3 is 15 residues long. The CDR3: CASSLVTDNSYEQYF. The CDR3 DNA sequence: TGTGCCAGCAGCTTGGTCACGGACAACTCCTACGAGCAGTACTTC.

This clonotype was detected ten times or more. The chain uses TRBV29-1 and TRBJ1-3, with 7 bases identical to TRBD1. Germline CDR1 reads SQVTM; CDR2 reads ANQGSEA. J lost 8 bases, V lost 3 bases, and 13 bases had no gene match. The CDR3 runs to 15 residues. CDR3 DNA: TGCAGCGTTGAGACCCGACAGGGCCCCTTCGACACCATATATTTT. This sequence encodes CSVETRQGPFDTIYF.

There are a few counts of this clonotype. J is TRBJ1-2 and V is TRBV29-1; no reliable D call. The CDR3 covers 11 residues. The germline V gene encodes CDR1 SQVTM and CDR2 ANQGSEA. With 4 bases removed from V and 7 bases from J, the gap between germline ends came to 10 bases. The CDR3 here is CSVAQTIGYTF. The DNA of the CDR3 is TGCAGCGTTGCACAGACTATTGGCTACACCTTC.

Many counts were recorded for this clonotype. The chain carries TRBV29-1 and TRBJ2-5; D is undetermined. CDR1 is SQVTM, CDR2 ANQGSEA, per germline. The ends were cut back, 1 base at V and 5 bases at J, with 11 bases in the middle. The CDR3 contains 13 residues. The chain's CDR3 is CSVEGHPGETQYF. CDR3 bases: TGCAGCGTTGAAGGGCACCCCGGGGAGACCCAGTACTTC.

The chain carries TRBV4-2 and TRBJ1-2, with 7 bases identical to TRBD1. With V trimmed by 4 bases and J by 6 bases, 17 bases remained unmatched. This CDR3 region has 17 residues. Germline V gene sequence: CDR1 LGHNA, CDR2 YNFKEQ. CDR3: CASSPEPYVGGENGYTF. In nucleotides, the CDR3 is TGTGCCAGCAGCCCCGAACCGTACGTAGGGGGCGAGAATGGCTACACCTTC.

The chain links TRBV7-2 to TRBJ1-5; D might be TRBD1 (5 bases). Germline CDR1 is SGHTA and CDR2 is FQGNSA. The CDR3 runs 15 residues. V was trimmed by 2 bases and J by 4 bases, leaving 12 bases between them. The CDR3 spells CASSLTSGGNQPQHF. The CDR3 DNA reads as TGTGCCAGCAGCTTAACAAGCGGGGGAAATCAGCCCCAGCATTTT.